These T cell receptor beta chains were read from a single sample in a study of Ad26.COV2.S vaccination and SARS-CoV-2 variants. This table comes from immunoSEQ multiplex PCR, and its TCRdb copy is limited to in-frame clones, with some not included. Here the sample spans 350,000 to 500,000 clones, approximately 87% being singletons. The specimen comprised peripheral blood, sampled in a trial of Ad26.COV2.S vaccine versus placebo. Receptors were obtained from a person aged 18-65 years who received the Ad26.COV2.S COVID-19 vaccine or a placebo. The CDR3 runs from the conserved cysteine through the conserved F or W. D genes are given only for firm matches. A clone size is listed for some rows: how often the clone was seen (once, few, many), or a class if it is expanded.

cdr3_length d_call j_call v_call clone_size cdr3_nt cdr3_aa
16 NA TRBJ2-5 TRBV4-3 NA TGCGCCAGCAGCCAAGGAAGGGCGCTGGGGGAGGAGACCCAGTACTTC CASSQGRALGEETQYF
16 TRBD1 TRBJ2-2 TRBV4-3 NA TGCGCCAGCAGCCCACCTGGGACAGGGGTGGCCGGGGAGCTGTTTTTT CASSPPGTGVAGELFF
12 NA TRBJ2-3 TRBV9 NA TGTGCCAGCAGCGAGGTAGCAGATACGCAGTATTTT CASSEVADTQYF
12 TRBD1 TRBJ1-3 TRBV29-1 NA TGCAGCGTGTGGGACAGGGTGGACACCATATATTTT CSVWDRVDTIYF
15 NA TRBJ1-2 TRBV29-1 few TGCAGCGTTGGCTACTCCAGCGAACCAGGCTATGGCTACACCTTC CSVGYSSEPGYGYTF
13 TRBD2 TRBJ2-1 TRBV5-6 NA TGTGCCAGCAGCTTGCAACTAGCGGGGAAGCAGTTCTTC CASSLQLAGKQFF
13 NA TRBJ1-5 TRBV3-1/TRBV3-2 NA TGTGCCAGCAGCCAAGATAGGGCCCAGCCCCAGCATTTT CASSQDRAQPQHF
14 NA TRBJ2-7 TRBV9 NA TGTGCCAGCAGCGTGGGCCAGGGGCCCTACGAGCAGTACTTC CASSVGQGPYEQYF
14 TRBD1 TRBJ1-2 TRBV6-1 few TGTGCCAGCAGTGAAAAGGGGACAGGCTATGGCTACACCTTC CASSEKGTGYGYTF
11 NA TRBJ1-4 TRBV20-1 NA TGCAGTGTAGGAAGAAATGAAAAACTGTTTTTT CSVGRNEKLFF
14 NA TRBJ2-3 TRBV5-1 NA TGCGCCAGCAGCTTGGCGCTGCAGGGGGATACGCAGTATTTT CASSLALQGDTQYF
15 NA TRBJ2-1 TRBV12-2 NA TGTGCAAGTCGCCCCAGCGGGGGGCCTGTGGGGGAGCAGTTCTTC CASRPSGGPVGEQFF
15 NA TRBJ2-2 TRBV19 NA TGTGCCAGTAGAATGGGTAGGGGCGGTGTCGGGGAGCTGTTTTTT CASRMGRGGVGELFF
13 NA TRBJ1-6 TRBV30 NA TGTGCCTGGAGCAGCCAGGGGTCTTCACCCCTCCACTTT CAWSSQGSSPLHF
16 TRBD1 TRBJ1-3 TRBV5-1 NA TGCGCCAGCAGCTTGGATTACAGGGGAGGTGGAAACACCATATATTTT CASSLDYRGGGNTIYF
14 NA TRBJ1-2 TRBV6-5 NA TGTGCCAGCAAGCCCAGTGGGGACGCAATCGGCTACACCTTC CASKPSGDAIGYTF
14 NA TRBJ2-7 TRBV5-1 NA TGCGCCAGCAGCCCAGGAGCCAGCTCCTACGAGCAGTACTTC CASSPGASSYEQYF
14 NA TRBJ1-2 TRBV18 NA TGTGCCAGCTCACCACTCGGACAGAACTATGGCTACACCTTC CASSPLGQNYGYTF
15 TRBD2 TRBJ2-3 TRBV6-2/TRBV6-3 NA TGTGCCAGCAGCCTTCCGGGACTAGCGATAGATACGCAGTATTTT CASSLPGLAIDTQYF
14 NA TRBJ2-1 TRBV7-3 NA TGTGCCAGCAGCTCGAAGACAGACTACAATGAGCAGTTCTTC CASSSKTDYNEQFF
15 NA TRBJ2-6 TRBV5-1 NA TGCGCCAGCTCACCTACGGTCTCTGGGGCCAACGTCCTGACTTTC CASSPTVSGANVLTF
19 TRBD1 TRBJ2-3 TRBV9 NA TGTGCCAGCAGCGTAGTCGCCCCCCCGGACAGGGGGAATACAGATACGCAGTATTTT CASSVVAPPDRGNTDTQYF
14 NA TRBJ2-7 TRBV7-8 NA TGTGCCAGCAGCTTAGTGCAGGGCTCCTACGAGCAGTACTTC CASSLVQGSYEQYF
12 NA TRBJ1-1 TRBV27 NA TGTGCCAGCAGAACACAACGCACTGAAGCTTTCTTT CASRTQRTEAFF
15 TRBD1 TRBJ1-4 TRBV7-2 few TGTGCCAGCAGCTTCGACAGGGGTTTTACGGAAAAACTGTTTTTT CASSFDRGFTEKLFF
14 TRBD1 TRBJ1-5 TRBV3-1/TRBV3-2 NA TGTGCCAGCAGCCCGACAGGGGCGGATCAGCCCCAGCATTTT CASSPTGADQPQHF
13 TRBD1 TRBJ1-1 TRBV28 NA TGTGCTTCTCAGGACAGGGCGAGAACTGAAGCTTTCTTT CASQDRARTEAFF
12 NA TRBJ1-1 TRBV28 NA TGTGCCAGCAGTTTTCGTCAGAGTGGAGCTTTCTTT CASSFRQSGAFF
18 NA TRBJ2-7 TRBV7-2 NA TGTGCCAGCAGCTTAGGACTAGGGTACAGGCGAGACTCCTACGAGCAGTACTTC CASSLGLGYRRDSYEQYF
14 NA TRBJ1-2 TRBV27 NA TGTGCCAGCAGTTCCAGGACTGATAACTATGGCTACACCTTC CASSSRTDNYGYTF
13 NA TRBJ2-2 TRBV6-4 medium-sized TGTGCCAGCAGTGACAGGGGCACCGGGGAGCTGTTTTTT CASSDRGTGELFF
15 NA TRBJ2-1 TRBV4-3 few TGCGCCAGCAGCCAAGGGGGAGGTTCCTACAATGAGCAGTTCTTC CASSQGGGSYNEQFF
14 TRBD2 TRBJ2-5 TRBV7-2 NA TGTGCCAGCAGCTTCGCGGGGGGGAAAGAGACCCAGTACTTC CASSFAGGKETQYF
14 TRBD1 TRBJ2-1 TRBV7-9 few TGTGCCAGCAGCTCAGGGGGCGGTATGGGTGAGCAGTTCTTC CASSSGGGMGEQFF
11 NA TRBJ1-2 TRBV24-1 once TGTGCCACCAGTCAGGGGAATGGCTACACCTTC CATSQGNGYTF
15 NA TRBJ2-3 TRBV6-6 once TGTGCCAGCAGTTACGCAGGGGCCAGCACAGATACGCAGTATTTT CASSYAGASTDTQYF
14 NA TRBJ2-7 TRBV5-4 NA TGTGCCAGCAGCTTGGCGCGTAGGGCTGGGGAGCAGTACTTC CASSLARRAGEQYF
13 NA TRBJ1-5 TRBV7-3 NA TGTGCCAGCAGCTTGGACGGTAATCAGCCCCAGCATTTT CASSLDGNQPQHF